The clone carrying this T cell receptor beta chain has ten or more counts. Its antigen is as yet unknown. The data were obtained in a study of T cells after yellow fever vaccination. Regarding the study as a whole: By day 5 rather than day 15, the secondary response had peaked, though it was weaker.

TCRdb re-analysed the 5' RACE reads in MiXCR, keeping a single row per CDR3 protein. The sample includes 250,000 to 300,000 distinct CDR3 sequences, about 10% seen only once; the top ten take 3% to 3.5%. The CDR3 is 13 amino acids. The ends were cut back, 5 bases at V and 1 base at J, with 8 bases in the middle. Germline V lookup: CDR1 SGHTA, CDR2 FQGNSA. The sequencing here drew on CD4+ T cells sorted from PBMCs, taken 5 days after the yellow fever booster vaccination. The sequence came from a man younger than 35 who received the YFV17D yellow fever vaccine. The genes are TRBV7-2 and TRBJ1-1, with D maybe TRBD1 (5 bases). CDR3 region: CASSVDRNTEAFF. The CDR3, as DNA: TGTGCCAGCAGCGTCGACAGGAACACTGAAGCTTTCTTT.